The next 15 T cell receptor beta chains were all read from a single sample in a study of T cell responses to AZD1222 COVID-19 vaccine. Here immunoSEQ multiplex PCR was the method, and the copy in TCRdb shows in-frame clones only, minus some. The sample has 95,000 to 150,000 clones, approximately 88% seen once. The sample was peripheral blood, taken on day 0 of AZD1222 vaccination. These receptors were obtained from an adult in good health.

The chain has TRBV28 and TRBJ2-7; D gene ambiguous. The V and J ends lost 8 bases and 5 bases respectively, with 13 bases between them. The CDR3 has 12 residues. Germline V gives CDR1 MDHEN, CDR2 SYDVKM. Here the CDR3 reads CASHASVHEQYF. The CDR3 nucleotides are TGTGCCAGCCACGCGTCGGTCCACGAGCAGTACTTC. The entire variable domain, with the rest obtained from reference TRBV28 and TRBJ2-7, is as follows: DVKVTQSSRYLVKRTGEKVFLECVQDMDHENMFWYRQDPGLGLRLIYFSYDVKMKEKGDIPEGYSVSREKKERFSLILESASTNQTSMYLCASHASVHEQYFGPGTRLTVT.

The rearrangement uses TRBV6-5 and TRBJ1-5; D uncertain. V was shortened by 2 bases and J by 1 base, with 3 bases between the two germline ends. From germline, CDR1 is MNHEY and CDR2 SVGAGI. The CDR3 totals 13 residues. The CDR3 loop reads CASSYTSNQPQHF. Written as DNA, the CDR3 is TGTGCCAGCAGTTACACGAGCAATCAGCCCCAGCATTTT.

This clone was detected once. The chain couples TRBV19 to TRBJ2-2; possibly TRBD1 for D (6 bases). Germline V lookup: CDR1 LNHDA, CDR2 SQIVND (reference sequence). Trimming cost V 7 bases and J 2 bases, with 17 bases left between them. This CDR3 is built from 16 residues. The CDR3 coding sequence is TGTGCCAGTATTACAACCCAGGACAGAAACACCGGGGAGCTGTTTTTT. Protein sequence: CASITTQDRNTGELFF.

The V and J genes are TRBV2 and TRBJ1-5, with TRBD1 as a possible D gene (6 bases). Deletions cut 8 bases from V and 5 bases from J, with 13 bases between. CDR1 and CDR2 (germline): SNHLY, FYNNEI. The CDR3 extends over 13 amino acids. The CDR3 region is CASSYRDDQPQHF. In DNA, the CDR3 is TGTGCCAGCTCATACAGGGACGATCAGCCCCAGCATTTT.

CDR3 region: CASSLTPGLSPLHF. In nucleotides, the CDR3 is TGTGCCAGCAGTCTGACCCCCGGACTCTCACCCCTCCACTTT. The chain is built from TRBV7-2 and TRBJ1-6; D gene unclear. V lost 6 bases to trimming and J lost 10 bases, with 16 bases between them. Germline V lookup: CDR1 SGHTA, CDR2 FQGNSA. There are 14 residues in the CDR3.

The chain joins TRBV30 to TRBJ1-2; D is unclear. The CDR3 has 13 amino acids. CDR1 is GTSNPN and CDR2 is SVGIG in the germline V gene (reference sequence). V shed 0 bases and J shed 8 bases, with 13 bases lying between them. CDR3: CAWSVPGSLGYTF. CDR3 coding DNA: TGTGCCTGGAGTGTACCCGGCAGTTTAGGCTACACCTTC.

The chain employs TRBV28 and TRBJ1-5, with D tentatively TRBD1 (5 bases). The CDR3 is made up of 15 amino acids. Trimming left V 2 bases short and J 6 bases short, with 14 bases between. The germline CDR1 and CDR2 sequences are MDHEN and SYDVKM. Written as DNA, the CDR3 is TGTGCCAGCAGTTTACTCGGGGGTGGGGTTCAGCCCCAGCATTTT. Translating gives CASSLLGGGVQPQHF. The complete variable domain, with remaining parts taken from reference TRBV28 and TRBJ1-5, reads DVKVTQSSRYLVKRTGEKVFLECVQDMDHENMFWYRQDPGLGLRLIYFSYDVKMKEKGDIPEGYSVSREKKERFSLILESASTNQTSMYLCASSLLGGGVQPQHFGDGTRLSIL.

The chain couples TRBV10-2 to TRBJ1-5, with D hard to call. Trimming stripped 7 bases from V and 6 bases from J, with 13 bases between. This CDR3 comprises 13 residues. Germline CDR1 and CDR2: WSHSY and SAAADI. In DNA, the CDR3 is TGCGCCAGCAACTCCGGGGTTGGTCAGCCCCAGCATTTT. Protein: CASNSGVGQPQHF.

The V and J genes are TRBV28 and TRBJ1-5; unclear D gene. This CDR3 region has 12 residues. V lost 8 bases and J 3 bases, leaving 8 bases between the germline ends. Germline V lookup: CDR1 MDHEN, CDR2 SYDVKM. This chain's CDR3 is CASDIPNQPQHF. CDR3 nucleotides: TGTGCCAGCGACATTCCCAATCAGCCCCAGCATTTT.

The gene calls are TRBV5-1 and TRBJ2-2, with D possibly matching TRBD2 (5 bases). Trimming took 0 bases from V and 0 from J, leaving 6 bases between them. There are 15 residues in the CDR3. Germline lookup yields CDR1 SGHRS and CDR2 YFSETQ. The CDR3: CASSLAGTNTGELFF. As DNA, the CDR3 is TGCGCCAGCAGCTTGGCCGGGACGAACACCGGGGAGCTGTTTTTT.

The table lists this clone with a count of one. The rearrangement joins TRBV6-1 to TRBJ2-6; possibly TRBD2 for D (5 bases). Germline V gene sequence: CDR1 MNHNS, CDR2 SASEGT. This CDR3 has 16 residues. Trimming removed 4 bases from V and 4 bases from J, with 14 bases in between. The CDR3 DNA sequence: TGTGCCAGCAGTGTTCACGGAGGACGCGGGGCCAACGTCCTGACTTTC. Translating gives CASSVHGGRGANVLTF.

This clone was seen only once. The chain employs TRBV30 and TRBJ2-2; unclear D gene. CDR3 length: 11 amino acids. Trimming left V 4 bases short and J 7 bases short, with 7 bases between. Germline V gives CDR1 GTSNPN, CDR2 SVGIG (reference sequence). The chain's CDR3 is CAWTDYGELFF. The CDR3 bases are TGTGCCTGGACCGATTACGGGGAGCTGTTTTTT.

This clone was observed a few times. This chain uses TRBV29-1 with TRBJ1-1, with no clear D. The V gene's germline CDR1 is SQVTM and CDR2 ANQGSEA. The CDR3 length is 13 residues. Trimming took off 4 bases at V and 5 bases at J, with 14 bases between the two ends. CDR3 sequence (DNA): TGCAGCGTTGTGTCGCGTTGGGTTACTGAAGCTTTCTTT. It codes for CSVVSRWVTEAFF.

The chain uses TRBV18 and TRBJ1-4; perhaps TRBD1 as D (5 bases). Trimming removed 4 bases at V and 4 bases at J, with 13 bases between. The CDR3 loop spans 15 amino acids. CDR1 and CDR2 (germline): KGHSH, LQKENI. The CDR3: CASSQDSINNEKLFF. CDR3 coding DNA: TGTGCCAGCTCACAAGACAGTATCAATAATGAAAAACTGTTTTTT.

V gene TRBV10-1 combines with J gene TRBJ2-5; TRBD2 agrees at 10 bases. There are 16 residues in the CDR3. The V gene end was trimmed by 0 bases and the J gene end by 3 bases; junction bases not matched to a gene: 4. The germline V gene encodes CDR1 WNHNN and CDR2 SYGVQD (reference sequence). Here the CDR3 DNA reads TGCGCCAGCAGTGAGTCGAGCGGGGGGGCCGAAGAGACCCAGTACTTC. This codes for CASSESSGGAEETQYF.